Described below is a single T cell receptor beta chain sequence and its context. Its antigen is currently not known. Base qualities are not provided; no much larger clone lies one nucleotide away. In total, roughly 670 healthy bone marrow donors made up the cohort. Cohort members were all nominally healthy when sampled, although unrecorded immune exposures were likely present. The donor tested CMV seronegative and was one of the 352 seronegative cohort members. Every donor gave a peripheral blood sample, and the peripheral blood mononuclear cells from that sample were used for TCR beta sequencing. Genomic DNA extraction from the blood cell samples was performed with the Qiagen DNeasy Blood Extraction Kit. This entry belongs to a study of cytomegalovirus exposure and HLA in healthy donors (dated by TCRdb to 2016 to 2017). Concerning the study at large: An earlier analysis of 587 of the donors reported 276 Gb of sequence data and around 120 million unique TCR beta sequences obtained from roughly 170 million T cells. An early release covering over 500 HLA-typed donors comprised approximately 290 gigabases of sequencing data and some 79 million unique TCR sequences. Of the roughly 410 genotyped donors, less than 90% were placed in the genetic ancestry cluster associated with self-reported Caucasian donors. The study was designed to test whether signatures of past pathogen exposure could be identified by cataloging public T cell receptors. Using immunosequencing, the study profiled T cell repertoires from approximately 700 subjects and related those repertoires to cytomegalovirus serostatus. Besides the first cohort of 550 to 750 subjects, a separate validation cohort made up of 120 different subjects was used. High-throughput TCR immunosequencing, statistical association of individual TCRs with disease status, and machine learning were combined to predict cytomegalovirus infection status. To study patterns of TCR occurrence, a later analysis re-analyzed previously published TCR beta repertoires from 600 to 750 donors and added high-resolution HLA genotyping. Rather than drawing on any new phenotypic data, the later analysis identified candidate immune exposures from TCR beta sequences and the way those sequences occurred across donors. To decide whether each TCR beta V gene segment behaved as functional or pseudogenic, an earlier analysis of some 600 of the donors relied on high-throughput TCR beta sequencing. Donor age, sex, ethnicity and CMV serostatus were compiled together with the repertoire data. A later genetic analysis used genome-wide SNP genotypes for about 60% of the roughly 700 donors, treating that subset as a discovery cohort. Every discovery cohort repertoire had been produced on one sequencing platform. Class I and class II HLA loci were covered by the typing at four-digit resolution. The number of donors typed differed by locus, with about 620-630 for A, B, C, DRB1 and DQB1, 522 for DQA1, approximately 580 for DPA1, and 472 for DPB1. Several DR-DQ haplotypes were treated as single units for association and clustering because of strong linkage in the cohort. Among 350 to 400 genotyped donors of the cohort, an average of roughly 240,000 unique TCR beta nucleotide sequences were sequenced per donor, around 18% of them non-productive. What the authors observed across the whole study: In an earlier analysis of around 600 of the donors, most TCR beta V segments were observed in productive rearrangements about 87% or about 30% of the time, broadly matching IMGT annotations. Roughly 17 rarely observed V segments, including chromosome 9 orphons, were excluded from the earlier analysis of some 590 of the donors because counts were too low. Correlated functional status among segregating V segments might reflect linkage disequilibrium, but an unknown experimental factor could not be ruled out. A further reported finding was that TCR beta sequences accurately predicted the HLA-A and HLA-B alleles for most subjects in the first cohort. While some public TCRs were present in many individuals, most TCR sequences turned up only very rarely across donors. A total of around 150 TCR beta chains were listed by the study as associated with cytomegalovirus. When HLA alleles, especially DR and DQ, strongly co-occurred, TCR associations were difficult to assign to individual alleles. Compared with the roughly 600-donor mean, donors in an Asian-associated ancestry cluster had fewer N-insertions in productive TCRs, according to a later genetic analysis. A cluster of highly shared sequence variants was judged likely to represent a technical artifact of the sequencing pipeline. In a later analysis, most CMV-associated TCR beta chains were found to appear HLA-restricted, with HLA associations seemingly driven largely by CMV exposure. HLA typing was unavailable for some donors at each locus, so association tests used only the typed subset. Compared with equally common non-associated chains, HLA-associated TCR beta chains in a later analysis were more clonally expanded and had lower generation probabilities. According to a later analysis, parvovirus B19, influenza, CMV and Epstein-Barr virus appeared linked to several top co-occurrence clusters. The authors suggested that the approach could potentially be extended to other disease states and immunological phenotypes. The only immune exposure information available for the cohort was CMV serostatus. An association between a missense DCLRE1C variant and V-gene and J-gene trimming of TCR beta chains was found in a later genetic analysis and replicated in an independent cohort. Roughly uniform sequencing depth across donors was assumed in presence/absence analyses, although this assumption may not hold. In both the original and validation cohorts, the classifier was reported to diagnose cytomegalovirus status with high specificity and sensitivity. A later analysis found that TCR association rates varied across HLA loci, with DRB1 alleles showing the most associated TCRs and HLA-C alleles the fewest. In vitro tests confirmed that a few of the cytomegalovirus-associated TCR beta chains recognize cytomegalovirus antigens. Specific HLA alleles were associated with over 15,000 TCR beta sequences at a false discovery rate of 0.05 in a later analysis. This cohort had only TCR beta chains sequenced, and the lack of alpha or paired-chain data limited which features could be detected. Some IMGT-functional V segments, including TRBV6-2 and TRBV6-3, could not be distinguished by the 87-base-pair reads and were therefore excluded.

Library preparation used the immunoSEQ multiplex PCR assay. For the multiplex PCR, a mixture combining 60 forward primers for TCR Vbeta segments and 13 reverse primers for TCR Jbeta segments was used. The CDR3 region of rearranged TCR beta genes was amplified from genomic DNA with a multiplex PCR assay. The amplified TCR beta libraries were sequenced on the Illumina HiSeq System as 87-base-pair reads. Turning to the authors' computational methods: A later analysis counted about 80 million unique TCR beta chains across the 700 or so repertoires, and around 9.9 million of these chains were shared by at least two donors. A nearest-neighbor algorithm error-corrected the raw reads and collapsed the reads into unique sequences, merging closely related sequences to remove PCR and sequencing errors. CDR3 sequences were aligned to IMGT reference sequences to assign V, D and J gene segments. For a sequence to be retained, a match of at least six nucleotides to both a V gene segment and a J gene segment was required. Rearrangements were called productive when the CDR3 lacked stop codons and stayed in frame with V and J; all others were non-productive. Following IMGT convention, CDR3 was defined as the stretch from the second conserved V-encoded cysteine up to the conserved J-encoded phenylalanine. Sequences without an unambiguous match to a single V gene segment were excluded from the earlier analysis of several hundred of the donors. In an earlier analysis of a few hundred of the donors, V segments were called functional above 56.7% productive rearrangements and were called segregating when the between-donor standard deviation exceeded 5%. A statistical classification framework was developed to diagnose cytomegalovirus status using the catalog of TCR beta chain sequences. In a later analysis, V and J genes were assigned by comparing TCR nucleotide sequences against IMGT/GENE-DB human TR gene sequences. A later analysis assigned CDR3 sequences and most-parsimonious VDJ recombination scenarios with the TCRdist pipeline. In a later analysis, each TCR beta chain was defined by its CDR3 amino acid sequence together with its V-gene family, and reads without a unique V-gene family were excluded. In a later analysis, nearly 600 highly shared, low-generation-probability nucleotide sequences were removed to address suspected cross-contamination and a sequencing artifact. For each public chain, a later analysis derived a clonal expansion index from normalized ranks of inferred template counts within each repertoire. In a later analysis, generation probabilities were computed with a VDJ recombination model fitted to out-of-frame rearrangements, and the resulting probabilities were checked against IGoR. A later analysis scored TCR-TCR, TCR-HLA and TCR-CMV co-occurrence with hypergeometric tests, applying a repertoire-size bias correction to TCR pairs. A later analysis estimated false discovery rates by permuting HLA or CMV assignments 20 times. In a later analysis, co-occurring TCRs were grouped using DBSCAN, and TCRdist sequence similarity was added for clustering within HLA-allele-positive subsets. Co-occurrence clustering excluded repertoires with fewer than 30,000 or more than 120,000 public chains, plus five with anomalous nucleotide sharing. TCRdb took over this immuneACCESS table, retaining in-frame rearrangements with V and J assigned. Such tables are incomplete; in checked studies, under half of the missing clones stem from an unresolved V gene, and the remainder is unexplained. The V and J calls and the clone size are those of that table, but D and trimming were determined from the DNA. The sample table contains a few hundred thousand clones; only one count was recorded for 60% to 80% of them. In total, the top ten clones hold less than 3.5% of the sample.

From a lookup of the germline V gene (reference sequence), CDR1 and CDR2 are SSHAT and FNYEAQ. Trimming accounts for 4 bases at V and 0 bases at J, while the number of junction bases matched to no gene is 3. The CDR3, cysteine through phenylalanine, is 15 amino acids long. Only CDR3 DNA is held: 45 bases, read in frame from base 1. Recombination linked TRBV7-7 to TRBJ2-3; TRBD1 aligns with 8 central bases. The sequencing sample was made of PBMCs. This clonotype originated in a woman aged 25 to 45 in good health and CMV-seronegative. For the CDR3, the sequence is CASSSGTGSTDTQYF. The nucleotide sequence is given as TGTGCCAGCAGCTCCGGGACAGGAAGCACAGATACGCAGTATTTT.